The 15 T cell receptor beta chains given below trace back to one sample, sequenced in a study of beta chain features in type 1 diabetes. Every bit of the isolated RNA underwent reverse transcription, so sequencing read expressed TCRB transcripts. Measured with immunoSEQ multiplex PCR; TCRdb has only the in-frame clones, and not every one. This table has hundreds of thousands of clones, approximately 15% appearing once. The sample taken for sequencing was naive CD4+ T cells from blood. The receptors here all came from a man aged 30 to 45 in good health.

The chain uses TRBV30 and TRBJ1-6, with TRBD1 as a possible D gene (6 bases). This CDR3 is built from 13 residues. Germline CDR1 and CDR2: GTSNPN and SVGIG (reference sequence). Trimming shortened V by 0 bases and J by 9 bases, and 9 bases separated the two germline ends. This CDR3 is CAWSVAGVSPLHF. The CDR3 nucleotides read TGTGCCTGGAGTGTGGCAGGGGTTTCACCCCTCCACTTT.

The gene calls are TRBV2 and TRBJ2-1; 11 nucleotides match TRBD2. The ends lost 6 bases at V and 7 bases at J; junction bases unmatched: 5. This CDR3 has 14 amino acids. Per germline, CDR1 SNHLY and CDR2 FYNNEI. The CDR3 DNA reads as TGTGCCAGCAGGGGACTAGCGGTACAGAATGAGCAGTTCTTC. Its translation is CASRGLAVQNEQFF.

This clone was seen only a few times. This chain connects TRBV6-1 to TRBJ2-3; D uncertain. CDR1 MNHNS and CDR2 SASEGT come from the germline V gene. This CDR3 spans 16 amino acids. Trimming took off 2 bases at V and 2 bases at J, with 14 bases between the two ends. In DNA form, the CDR3 reads TGTGCCAGCAGTGAAATTCGGGTCTTGGCCACAGATACGCAGTATTTT. Encoded protein: CASSEIRVLATDTQYF.

This clone was found a few times. The rearrangement links TRBV19 to TRBJ2-5; D possibly uses TRBD1 or TRBD2 (5 bases each). The V end lost 2 bases, the J end lost 8 bases, and 9 bases lay between the germline ends. The CDR3 sequence is 12 residues long. CDR1 and CDR2 from the germline V gene are LNHDA and SQIVND (reference sequence). Here the CDR3 reads CASSISRDTQYF. The CDR3 region has the DNA TGTGCCAGTAGTATAAGCAGGGACACCCAGTACTTC.

This clone was seen a few times. Additional DNA sequences in this sample encode the identical CDR3. V is TRBV2 and J is TRBJ1-3; D not resolved. The V gene's germline CDR1 is SNHLY and CDR2 FYNNEI. This CDR3 region has 12 residues. The V end lost 3 bases, the J end lost 4 bases, and 4 bases lay between the germline ends. The chain's CDR3 is CASSDRGNTIYF. The CDR3 DNA reads TGTGCCAGCAGTGACAGAGGAAACACCATATATTTT.

This rearrangement joins TRBV2 to TRBJ2-5; TRBD1 agrees at 7 bases. CDR1 and CDR2 from the germline V gene are SNHLY and FYNNEI. Trimming cost V 7 bases and J 1 base; bases outside gene matches: 6. The CDR3 consists of 14 residues. For the CDR3, the DNA is TGTGCCAGCAATACAGGGGTCCTCCAAGAGACCCAGTACTTC. This encodes CASNTGVLQETQYF.

This clone was observed a handful of times. The rearrangement links TRBV7-2 to TRBJ2-1, with 11 bases that match TRBD2. Germline values: CDR1 SGHTA, CDR2 FQGNSA. V gave up 1 base and J gave up 5 bases; unmatched junction bases: 1. The CDR3 sequence is 15 residues long. The CDR3 is CASSLELAGDNEQFF. CDR3 DNA: TGTGCCAGCAGCTTAGAACTAGCGGGAGACAATGAGCAGTTCTTC.

Here the CDR3 DNA reads TGTGCCAGCTCACTACTCATAACGGGCACAGATACGCAGTATTTT. This sequence encodes CASSLLITGTDTQYF. The gene calls are TRBV18 and TRBJ2-3; D is unresolved. Germline V gene data show CDR1 as KGHSH and CDR2 as LQKENI. The length of the CDR3 is 15 residues. V was pared by 4 bases and J by 1 base, with 12 bases between.

The chain links TRBV9 to TRBJ2-3; D might be TRBD1 (6 bases). CDR1 and CDR2 (germline): SGDLS, YYNGEE. There are 15 residues in the CDR3. The germline V and J ends were trimmed by 4 bases and 3 bases, with 15 bases remaining between them. This CDR3 is CASSSRVGATDTQYF. CDR3 DNA: TGTGCCAGCAGCTCTAGAGTGGGGGCTACAGATACGCAGTATTTT.

This clone was detected only a few times. V and J are TRBV7-3 and TRBJ2-1, with 8 bases lining up with TRBD2. After removal of 5 bases from V and 8 bases from J, the junction contained 11 bases not matched to a gene. Germline CDR1 SGHTA, CDR2 FQGTGA. This CDR3 comprises 15 residues. CDR3 bases: TGTGCCAGCAGCCCCGGGGGCGGCGGGAGGTATGAGCAGTTCTTC. This translates into CASSPGGGGRYEQFF.

The rearrangement joins TRBV23-1 to TRBJ2-1; D tentatively fits TRBD1 or TRBD2 (5 bases each). TRBV23-1 is designated an ORF whose function remains uncertain. This CDR3 has 15 residues. The V and J ends lost 8 bases and 4 bases respectively, with 18 bases between them. The CDR3 here is CASGAGTPYYNEQFF. CDR3 coding DNA: TGCGCCAGCGGGGCCGGGACCCCGTATTACAATGAGCAGTTCTTC.

The chain links TRBV2 to TRBJ2-3; D is uncertain. Per the germline V gene, CDR1 is SNHLY and CDR2 is FYNNEI. CDR3 size: 13 residues. Trimming cost V 6 bases and J 6 bases, with 13 bases left between them. DNA of the CDR3: TGTGCCAGCAGCTACAGTCGAGCGGATACGCAGTATTTT. Protein: CASSYSRADTQYF. The full variable domain, in which reference TRBV2 and TRBJ2-3 provide the parts outside the CDR3, is EPEVTQTPSHQVTQMGQEVILRCVPISNHLYFYWYRQILGQKVEFLVSFYNNEISEKSEIFDDQFSVERPDGSNFTLKIRSTKLEDSAMYFCASSYSRADTQYFGPGTRLTVL.

The chain has TRBV15 and TRBJ1-2; D uncertain. V was pared by 1 base and J by 4 bases, with 7 bases between. CDR3 length: 13 amino acids. Germline CDR1 and CDR2: LNHNV and YYDKDF (reference sequence). The CDR3 region has the DNA TGTGCCACCAGCAGAGTTGGGGTCTATGGCTACACCTTC. Translation: CATSRVGVYGYTF.

This clone has only a few counts. The V gene is TRBV7-9, the J gene TRBJ2-1; D uncertain. Trimming stripped 8 bases from V and 5 bases from J, with 4 bases between. This CDR3 contains 10 residues. CDR1 and CDR2 from the germline V gene are SEHNR and FQNEAQ (reference sequence). CDR3 loop: CASSNNEQFF. CDR3 sequence (DNA): TGTGCCAGCTCTAACAATGAGCAGTTCTTC.

This clone was picked up a small number of times. The J gene is TRBJ1-2, the V gene TRBV5-1; 7 bases map to TRBD1. The CDR3 is 13 amino acids. V was clipped by 6 bases and J by 8 bases; unmatched bases: 10. The germline gives CDR1 SGHRS, CDR2 YFSETQ. Written as DNA, the CDR3 is TGCGCCAGCAACTCCGACAGGGATGGCGGCTACACCTTC. Translated: CASNSDRDGGYTF. The full variable domain, completed using reference TRBV5-1 and TRBJ1-2, is KAGVTQTPRYLIKTRGQQVTLSCSPISGHRSVSWYQQTPGQGLQFLFEYFSETQRNKGNFPGRFSGRQFSNSRSEMNVSTLELGDSALYLCASNSDRDGGYTFGSGTRLTVV.